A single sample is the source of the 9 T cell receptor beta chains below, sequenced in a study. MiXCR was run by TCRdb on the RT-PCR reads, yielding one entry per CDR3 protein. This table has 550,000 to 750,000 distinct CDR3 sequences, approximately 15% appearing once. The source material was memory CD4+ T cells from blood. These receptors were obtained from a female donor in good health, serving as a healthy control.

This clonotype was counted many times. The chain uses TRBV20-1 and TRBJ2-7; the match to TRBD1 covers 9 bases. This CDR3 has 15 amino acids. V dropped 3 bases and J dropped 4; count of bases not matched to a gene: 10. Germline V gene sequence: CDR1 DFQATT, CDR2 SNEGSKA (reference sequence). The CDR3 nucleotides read TGCAGTGCTAGTAAAACTCCGGGACAGGGTTACGAGCAGTACTTC. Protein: CSASKTPGQGYEQYF.

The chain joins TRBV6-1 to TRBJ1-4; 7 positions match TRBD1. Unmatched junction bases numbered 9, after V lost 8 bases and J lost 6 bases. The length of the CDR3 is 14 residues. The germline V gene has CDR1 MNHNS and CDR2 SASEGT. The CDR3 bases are TGTGCCAGCGGCTACCGGACAGGAGATGAAAAACTGTTTTTT. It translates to CASGYRTGDEKLFF.

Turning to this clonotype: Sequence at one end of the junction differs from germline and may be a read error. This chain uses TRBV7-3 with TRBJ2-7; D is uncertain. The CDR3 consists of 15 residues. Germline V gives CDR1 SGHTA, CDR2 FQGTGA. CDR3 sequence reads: CVSSHPLIPSHEQYF. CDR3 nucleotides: TGTGTCAGCAGCCACCCGTTAATCCCCTCCCACGAGCAGTACTTC.

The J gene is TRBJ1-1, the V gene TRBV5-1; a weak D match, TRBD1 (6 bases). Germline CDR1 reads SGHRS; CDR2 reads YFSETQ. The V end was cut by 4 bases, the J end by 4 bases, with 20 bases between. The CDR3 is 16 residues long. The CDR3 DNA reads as TGCGCCAGCAGCCGCACCACAGGGACCCACGGCACTGAAGCTTTCTTT. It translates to CASSRTTGTHGTEAFF. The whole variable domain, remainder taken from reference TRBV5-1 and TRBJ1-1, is KAGVTQTPRYLIKTRGQQVTLSCSPISGHRSVSWYQQTPGQGLQFLFEYFSETQRNKGNFPGRFSGRQFSNSRSEMNVSTLELGDSALYLCASSRTTGTHGTEAFFGQGTRLTVV.

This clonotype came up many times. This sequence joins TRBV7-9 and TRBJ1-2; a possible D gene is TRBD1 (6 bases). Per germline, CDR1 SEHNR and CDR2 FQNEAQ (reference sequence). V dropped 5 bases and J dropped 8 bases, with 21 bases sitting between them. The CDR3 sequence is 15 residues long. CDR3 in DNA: TGTGCCAGCAGCCAAAACCTGTTCGGGGGGCAAGGCTACACCTTC. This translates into CASSQNLFGGQGYTF.

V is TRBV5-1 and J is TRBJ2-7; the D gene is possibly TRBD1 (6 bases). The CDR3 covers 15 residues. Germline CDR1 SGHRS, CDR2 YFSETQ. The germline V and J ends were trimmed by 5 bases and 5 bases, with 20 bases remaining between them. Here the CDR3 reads CASRQGQGFLHEQYF. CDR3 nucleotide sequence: TGCGCCAGCAGACAGGGTCAGGGGTTCCTACACGAGCAGTACTTC.

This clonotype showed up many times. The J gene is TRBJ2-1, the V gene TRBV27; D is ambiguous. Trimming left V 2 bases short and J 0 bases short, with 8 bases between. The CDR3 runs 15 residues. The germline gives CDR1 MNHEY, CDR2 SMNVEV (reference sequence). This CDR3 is CASSLKHSSYNEQFF. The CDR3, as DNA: TGTGCCAGCAGTTTAAAGCATTCCTCCTACAATGAGCAGTTCTTC.

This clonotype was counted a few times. CDR3 DNA: TGTGCCAGCAGCACGGCTGGGCCTACAAAAGGAGAGCAGTTCTTC. Its translation: CASSTAGPTKGEQFF. The chain combines TRBV7-9 with TRBJ2-1; the D is unclear. V was trimmed by 5 bases and J by 10 bases, leaving 21 bases between them. The CDR3 sequence is 15 residues long. The germline CDR1 and CDR2 sequences are SEHNR and FQNEAQ (reference sequence).

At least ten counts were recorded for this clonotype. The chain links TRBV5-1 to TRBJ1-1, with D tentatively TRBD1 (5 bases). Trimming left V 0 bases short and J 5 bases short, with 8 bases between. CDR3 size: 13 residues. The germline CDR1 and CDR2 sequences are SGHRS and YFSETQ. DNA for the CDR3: TGCGCCAGCAGCTTGGCCGGGGCAACTGAAGCTTTCTTT. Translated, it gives CASSLAGATEAFF.